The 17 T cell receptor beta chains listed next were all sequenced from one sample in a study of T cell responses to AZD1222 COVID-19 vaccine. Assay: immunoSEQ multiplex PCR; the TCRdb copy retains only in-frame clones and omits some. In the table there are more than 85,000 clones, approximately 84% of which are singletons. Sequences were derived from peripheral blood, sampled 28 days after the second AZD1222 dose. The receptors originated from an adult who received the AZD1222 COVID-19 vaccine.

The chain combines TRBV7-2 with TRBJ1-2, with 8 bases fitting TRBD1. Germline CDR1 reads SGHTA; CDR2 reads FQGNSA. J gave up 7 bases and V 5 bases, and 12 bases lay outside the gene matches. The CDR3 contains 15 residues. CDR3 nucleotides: TGTGCCAGCAGCCTCTCCAGACAGGGGAATCTTGGCTACACCTTC. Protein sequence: CASSLSRQGNLGYTF.

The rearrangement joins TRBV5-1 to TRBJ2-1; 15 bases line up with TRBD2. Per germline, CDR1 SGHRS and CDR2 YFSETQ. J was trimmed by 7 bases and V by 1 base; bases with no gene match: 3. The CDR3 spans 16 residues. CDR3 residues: CASSLYGTSGGNEQFF. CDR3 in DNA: TGCGCCAGCAGCTTGTACGGGACTAGCGGGGGGAATGAGCAGTTCTTC. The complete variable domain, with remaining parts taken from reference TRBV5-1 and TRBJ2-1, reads KAGVTQTPRYLIKTRGQQVTLSCSPISGHRSVSWYQQTPGQGLQFLFEYFSETQRNKGNFPGRFSGRQFSNSRSEMNVSTLELGDSALYLCASSLYGTSGGNEQFFGPGTRLTVL.

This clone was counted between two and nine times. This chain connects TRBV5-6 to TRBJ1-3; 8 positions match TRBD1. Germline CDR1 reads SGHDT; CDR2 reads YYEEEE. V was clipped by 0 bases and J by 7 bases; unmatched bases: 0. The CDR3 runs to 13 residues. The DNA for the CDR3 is TGTGCCAGCAGCTTGGACAGGGGGAACACCATATATTTT. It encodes CASSLDRGNTIYF.

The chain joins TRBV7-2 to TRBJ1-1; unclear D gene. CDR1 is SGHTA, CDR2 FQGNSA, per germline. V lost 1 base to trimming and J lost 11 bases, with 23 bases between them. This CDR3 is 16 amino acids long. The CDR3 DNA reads TGTGCCAGCAGCTTAGTTGTGGCGCTTACTCCGCCGGGGGCTTTCTTT. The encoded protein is CASSLVVALTPPGAFF.

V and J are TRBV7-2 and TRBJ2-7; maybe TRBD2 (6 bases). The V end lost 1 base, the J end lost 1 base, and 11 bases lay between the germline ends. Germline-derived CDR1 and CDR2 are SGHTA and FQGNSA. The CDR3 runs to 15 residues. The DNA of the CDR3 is TGTGCCAGCAGCTTAGATGGGGCGGGATCCTACGAGCAGTACTTC. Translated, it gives CASSLDGAGSYEQYF.

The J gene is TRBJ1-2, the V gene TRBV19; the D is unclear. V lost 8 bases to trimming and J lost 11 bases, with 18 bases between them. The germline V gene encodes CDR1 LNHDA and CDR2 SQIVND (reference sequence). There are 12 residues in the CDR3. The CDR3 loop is CASSRVPSTYTF. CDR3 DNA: TGTGCCAGTTCCCGGGTCCCCTCGACATACACCTTC.

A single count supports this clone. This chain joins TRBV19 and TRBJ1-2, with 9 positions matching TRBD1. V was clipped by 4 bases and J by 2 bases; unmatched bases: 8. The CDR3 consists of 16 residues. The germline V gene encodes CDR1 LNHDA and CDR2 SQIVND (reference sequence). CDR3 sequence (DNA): TGTGCCAGTAGTAAGGGCGGGACAGGGTACAACTATGGCTACACCTTC. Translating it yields CASSKGGTGYNYGYTF.

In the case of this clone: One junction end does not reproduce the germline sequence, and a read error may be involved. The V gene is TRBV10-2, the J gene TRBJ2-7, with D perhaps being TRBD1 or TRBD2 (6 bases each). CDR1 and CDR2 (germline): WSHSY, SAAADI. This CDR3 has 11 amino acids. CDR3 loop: CAAGGSNEQYF. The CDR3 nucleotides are TGCGCAGCCGGGGGCTCCAACGAGCAGTACTTC.

The CDR3 sequence is CASSYSSGGSYEQYF. The CDR3 DNA reads as TGTGCCAGCAGTTACTCCAGTGGCGGATCCTACGAGCAGTACTTC. This chain joins TRBV6-5 and TRBJ2-7; D unclear. The CDR3 sequence is 15 residues long. CDR1 is MNHEY, CDR2 SVGAGI, per germline. Trimming left V 0 bases short and J 1 base short, with 10 bases between.

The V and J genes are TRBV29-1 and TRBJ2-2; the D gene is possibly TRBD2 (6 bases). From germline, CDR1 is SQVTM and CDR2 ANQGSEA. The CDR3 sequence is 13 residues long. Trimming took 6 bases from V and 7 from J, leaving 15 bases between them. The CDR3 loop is CSVGGPLGGELFF. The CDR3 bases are TGCAGCGTGGGGGGACCCTTGGGCGGGGAGCTGTTTTTT.

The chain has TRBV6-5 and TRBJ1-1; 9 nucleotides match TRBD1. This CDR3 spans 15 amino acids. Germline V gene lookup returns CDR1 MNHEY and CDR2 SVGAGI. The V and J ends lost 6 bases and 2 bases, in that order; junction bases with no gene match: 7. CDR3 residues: CASRTDRGPNTEAFF. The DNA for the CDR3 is TGTGCCAGCAGGACGGACAGGGGTCCTAACACTGAAGCTTTCTTT.

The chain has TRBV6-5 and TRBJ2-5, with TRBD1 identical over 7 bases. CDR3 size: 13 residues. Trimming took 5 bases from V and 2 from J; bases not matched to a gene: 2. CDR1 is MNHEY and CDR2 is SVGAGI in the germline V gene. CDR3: CASSKGQQETQYF. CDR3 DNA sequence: TGTGCCAGCAGTAAGGGACAGCAAGAGACCCAGTACTTC.

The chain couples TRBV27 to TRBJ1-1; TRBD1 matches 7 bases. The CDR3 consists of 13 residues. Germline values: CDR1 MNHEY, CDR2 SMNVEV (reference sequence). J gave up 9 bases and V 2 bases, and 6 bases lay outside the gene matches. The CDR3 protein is CASSLGPGGKAFF. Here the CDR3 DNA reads TGTGCCAGCAGTTTAGGTCCAGGGGGGAAAGCTTTCTTT.

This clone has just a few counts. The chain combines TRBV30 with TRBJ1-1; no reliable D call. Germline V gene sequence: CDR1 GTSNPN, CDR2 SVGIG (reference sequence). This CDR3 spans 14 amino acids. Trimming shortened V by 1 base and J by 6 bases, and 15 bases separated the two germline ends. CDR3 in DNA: TGTGCCTGGAGTGGTCAGATTCTAGGCCCTGAAGCTTTCTTT. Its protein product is CAWSGQILGPEAFF.

The CDR3: CASSLDGGINTEAFF. The CDR3 DNA is TGTGCCAGCAGCTTAGATGGGGGGATCAACACTGAAGCTTTCTTT. This chain joins TRBV7-2 and TRBJ1-1; possible D gene TRBD1, 5 bases. Trimming removed 1 base at V and 2 bases at J, with 11 bases between. Germline lookup yields CDR1 SGHTA and CDR2 FQGNSA. CDR3 length equals 15 residues.

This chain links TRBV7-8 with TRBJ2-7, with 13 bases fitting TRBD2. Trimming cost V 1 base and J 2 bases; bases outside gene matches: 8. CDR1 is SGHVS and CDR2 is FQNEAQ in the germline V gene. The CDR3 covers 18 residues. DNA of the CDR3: TGTGCCAGCAGCTTAGTCTTGACTAGCGGGGGGATTACCTACGAGCAGTACTTC. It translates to CASSLVLTSGGITYEQYF.

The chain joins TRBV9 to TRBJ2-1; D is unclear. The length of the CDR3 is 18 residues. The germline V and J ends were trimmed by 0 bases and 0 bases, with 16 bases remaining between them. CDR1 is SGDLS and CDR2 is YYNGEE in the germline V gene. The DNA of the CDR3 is TGTGCCAGCAGCGTAGATGGGGTGATGCAAAGCTCCTACAATGAGCAGTTCTTC. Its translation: CASSVDGVMQSSYNEQFF.